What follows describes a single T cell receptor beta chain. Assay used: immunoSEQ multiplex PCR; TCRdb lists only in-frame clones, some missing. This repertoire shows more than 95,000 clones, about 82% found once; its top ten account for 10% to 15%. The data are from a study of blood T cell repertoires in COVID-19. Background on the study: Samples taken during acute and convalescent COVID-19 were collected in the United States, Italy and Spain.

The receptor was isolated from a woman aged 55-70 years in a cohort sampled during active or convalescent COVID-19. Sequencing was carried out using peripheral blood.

CDR3 nucleotide sequence: TGTGCCAGAAGCCCGGACAGGGGACGGGACTACGAGCAGTACTTC. Its protein product is CARSPDRGRDYEQYF. The rearrangement links TRBV5-3 to TRBJ2-7; 9 bases line up with TRBD1. TRBV5-3 is classed as an ORF, of uncertain function. This CDR3 comprises 15 residues. The ends lost 4 bases at V and 3 bases at J; junction bases unmatched: 8.